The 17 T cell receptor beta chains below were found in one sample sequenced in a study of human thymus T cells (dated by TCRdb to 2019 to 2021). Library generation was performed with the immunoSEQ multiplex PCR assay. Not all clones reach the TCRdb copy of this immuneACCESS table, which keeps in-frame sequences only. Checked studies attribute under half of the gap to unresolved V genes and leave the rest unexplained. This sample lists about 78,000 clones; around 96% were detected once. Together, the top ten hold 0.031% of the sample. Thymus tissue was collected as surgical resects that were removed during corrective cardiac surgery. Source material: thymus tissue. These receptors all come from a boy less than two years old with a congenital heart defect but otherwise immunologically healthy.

CDR3 loop: CASSYKPGQVTDTQYF. DNA of the CDR3: TGTGCCAGCAGCTATAAACCGGGACAGGTCACAGATACGCAGTATTTT. The chain has TRBV7-9 and TRBJ2-3, with 8 bases matching TRBD1. Germline V lookup: CDR1 SEHNR, CDR2 FQNEAQ (reference sequence). The CDR3 is made up of 16 amino acids. The J segment lost 2 bases and the V segment lost 4 bases, leaving 8 bases of the junction unmatched.

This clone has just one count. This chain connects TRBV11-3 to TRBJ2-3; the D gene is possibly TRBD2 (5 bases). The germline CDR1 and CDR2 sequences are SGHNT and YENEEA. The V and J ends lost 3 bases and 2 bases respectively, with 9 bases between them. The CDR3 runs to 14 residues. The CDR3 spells CASSFPRDTDTQYF. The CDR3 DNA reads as TGTGCCAGCAGCTTCCCCCGGGACACAGATACGCAGTATTTT.

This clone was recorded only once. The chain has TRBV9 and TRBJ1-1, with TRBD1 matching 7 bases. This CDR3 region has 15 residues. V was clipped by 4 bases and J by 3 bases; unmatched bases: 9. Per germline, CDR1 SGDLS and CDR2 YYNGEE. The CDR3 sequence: CASSPRGGEDTEAFF. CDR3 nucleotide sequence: TGTGCCAGCAGCCCCAGGGGGGGAGAGGACACTGAAGCTTTCTTT.

CDR3 sequence: CASSLESQGDPYEQYF. The CDR3 region has the DNA TGTGCCAGCAGCTTAGAGTCGCAGGGGGACCCCTACGAGCAGTACTTC. The chain links TRBV7-2 to TRBJ2-7; 7 nucleotides line up with TRBD1. Looked up from germline, CDR1 is SGHTA and CDR2 is FQGNSA. V shed 1 base and J 2 bases; nucleotides not matched to a gene: 8. CDR3 length: 16 residues.

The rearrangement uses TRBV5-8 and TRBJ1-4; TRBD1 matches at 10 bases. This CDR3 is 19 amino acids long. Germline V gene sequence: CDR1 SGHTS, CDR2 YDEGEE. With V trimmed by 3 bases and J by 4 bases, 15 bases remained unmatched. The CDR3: CASSCRDRGKGGGNEKLFF. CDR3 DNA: TGTGCCAGCAGCTGCCGGGACAGGGGTAAAGGTGGTGGTAATGAAAAACTGTTTTTT.

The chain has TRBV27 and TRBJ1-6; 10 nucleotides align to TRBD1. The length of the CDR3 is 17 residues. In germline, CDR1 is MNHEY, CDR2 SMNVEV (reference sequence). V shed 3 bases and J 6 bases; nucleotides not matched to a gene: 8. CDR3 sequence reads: CASSLGQGSNVNSPLHF. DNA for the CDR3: TGTGCCAGCAGTTTGGGACAGGGGAGTAATGTTAATTCACCCCTCCACTTT.

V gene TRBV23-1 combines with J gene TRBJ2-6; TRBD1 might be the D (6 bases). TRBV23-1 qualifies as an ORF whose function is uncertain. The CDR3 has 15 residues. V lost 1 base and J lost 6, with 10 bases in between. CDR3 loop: CASSQLHRVANVLTF. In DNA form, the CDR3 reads TGCGCCAGCAGTCAATTGCACAGGGTGGCCAACGTCCTGACTTTC.

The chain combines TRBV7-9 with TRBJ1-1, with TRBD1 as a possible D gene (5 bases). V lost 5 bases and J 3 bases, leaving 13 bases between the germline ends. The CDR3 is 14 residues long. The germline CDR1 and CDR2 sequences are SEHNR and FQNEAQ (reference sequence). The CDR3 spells CASSLRVGDTEAFF. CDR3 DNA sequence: TGTGCCAGCAGCCTCAGGGTGGGCGACACTGAAGCTTTCTTT.

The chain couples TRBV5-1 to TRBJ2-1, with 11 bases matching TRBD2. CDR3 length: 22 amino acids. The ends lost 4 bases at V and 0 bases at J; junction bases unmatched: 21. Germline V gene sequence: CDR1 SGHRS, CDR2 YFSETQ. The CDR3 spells CASSPTIDRSVAGGRSYNEQFF. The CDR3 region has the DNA TGCGCCAGCAGCCCGACCATTGACAGGTCAGTAGCGGGAGGGCGCTCCTACAATGAGCAGTTCTTC. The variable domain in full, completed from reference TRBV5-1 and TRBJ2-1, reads KAGVTQTPRYLIKTRGQQVTLSCSPISGHRSVSWYQQTPGQGLQFLFEYFSETQRNKGNFPGRFSGRQFSNSRSEMNVSTLELGDSALYLCASSPTIDRSVAGGRSYNEQFFGPGTRLTVL.

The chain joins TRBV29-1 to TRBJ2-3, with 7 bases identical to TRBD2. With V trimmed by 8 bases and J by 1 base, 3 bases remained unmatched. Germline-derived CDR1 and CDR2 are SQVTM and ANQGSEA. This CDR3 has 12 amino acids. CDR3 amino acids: CSSAGGTDTQYF. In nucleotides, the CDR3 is TGCAGCTCCGCGGGGGGCACAGATACGCAGTATTTT.

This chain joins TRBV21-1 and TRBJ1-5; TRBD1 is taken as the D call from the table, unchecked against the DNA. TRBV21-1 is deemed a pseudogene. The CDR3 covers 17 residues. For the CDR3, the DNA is TGTGCCAGCAGCGCTAAGGGGCCGACACCCGTTAAGATGACCCAGCATTTT. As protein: CASSAKGPTPVKMTQHF.

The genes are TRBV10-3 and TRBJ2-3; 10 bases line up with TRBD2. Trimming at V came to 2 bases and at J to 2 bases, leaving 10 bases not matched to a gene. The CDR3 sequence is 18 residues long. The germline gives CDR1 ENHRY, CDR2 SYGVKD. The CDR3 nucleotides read TGTGCCATCAGTGAGGAACAACCCGGGACTAGCGACACAGATACGCAGTATTTT. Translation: CAISEEQPGTSDTDTQYF.

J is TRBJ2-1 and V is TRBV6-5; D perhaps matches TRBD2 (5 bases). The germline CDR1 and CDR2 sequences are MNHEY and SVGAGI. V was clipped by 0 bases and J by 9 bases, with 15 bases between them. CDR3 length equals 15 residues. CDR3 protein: CASSYSPDRRGEQFF. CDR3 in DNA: TGTGCCAGCAGTTACTCTCCGGACCGACGGGGTGAGCAGTTCTTC.

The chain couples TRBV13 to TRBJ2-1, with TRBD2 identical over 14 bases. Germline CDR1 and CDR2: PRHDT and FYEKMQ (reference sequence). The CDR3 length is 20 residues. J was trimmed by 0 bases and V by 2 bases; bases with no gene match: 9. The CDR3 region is CASSLPGLAGGHSSYNEQFF. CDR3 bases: TGTGCCAGCAGCTTACCCGGACTAGCGGGGGGTCACAGCTCCTACAATGAGCAGTTCTTC.

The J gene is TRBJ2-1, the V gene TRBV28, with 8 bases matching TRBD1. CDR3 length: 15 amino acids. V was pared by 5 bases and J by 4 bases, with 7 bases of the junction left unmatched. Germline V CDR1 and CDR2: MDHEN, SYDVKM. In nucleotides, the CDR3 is TGTGCCAGCAGTCTTAAGGGGGACAGGTACAATGAGCAGTTCTTC. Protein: CASSLKGDRYNEQFF.

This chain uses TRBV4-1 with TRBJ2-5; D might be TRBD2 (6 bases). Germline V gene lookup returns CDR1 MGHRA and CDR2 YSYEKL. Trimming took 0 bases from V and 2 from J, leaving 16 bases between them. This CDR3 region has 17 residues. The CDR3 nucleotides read TGCGCCAGCAGCCAAGATACCGGGCCCGGGAGTCAAGAGACCCAGTACTTC. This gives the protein CASSQDTGPGSQETQYF.

CDR3 sequence (DNA): TGCGCCAGCAGCCAGCATCAAGGGGGTGTAGTAGAGACCCAGTACTTC. Its protein product is CASSQHQGGVVETQYF. This sequence joins TRBV4-3 and TRBJ2-5; the D gene is possibly TRBD1 (6 bases). Trimming stripped 3 bases from V and 4 bases from J, with 18 bases between. This CDR3 has 16 residues. Germline-derived CDR1 and CDR2 are LGHNA and YSLEER.